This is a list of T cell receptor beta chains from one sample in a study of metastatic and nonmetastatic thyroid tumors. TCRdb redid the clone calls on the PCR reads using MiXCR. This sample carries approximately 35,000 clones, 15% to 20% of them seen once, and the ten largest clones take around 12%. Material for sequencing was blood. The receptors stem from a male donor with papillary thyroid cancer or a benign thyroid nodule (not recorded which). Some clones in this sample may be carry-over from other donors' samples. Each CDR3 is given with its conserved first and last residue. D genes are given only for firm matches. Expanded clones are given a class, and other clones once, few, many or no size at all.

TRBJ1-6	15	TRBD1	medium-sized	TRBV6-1	TGTGCCAGCAGGGCGGACAGGAGTTATAATTCACCCCTCCACTTT	CASRADRSYNSPLHF
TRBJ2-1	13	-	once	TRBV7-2	TGTGCCAGCAGCTCGGGACTCCGCAATGAGCAGTTCTTC	CASSSGLRNEQFF
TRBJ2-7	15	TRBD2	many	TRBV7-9	TGTGCCAGCAGCTTGATAGCGGGGGGTTCTCACGAGCAGTACTTC	CASSLIAGGSHEQYF
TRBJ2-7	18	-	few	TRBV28	TGTGCCAGCATCCATCGGGGAGGCAAAAGGTATCGGGCGTACGAGCAGTACTTC	CASIHRGGKRYRAYEQYF
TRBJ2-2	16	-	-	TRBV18	TGTGCCAGCTCAAAAGGGACGGGATCGAACACCGGGGAGCTGTTTTTT	CASSKGTGSNTGELFF
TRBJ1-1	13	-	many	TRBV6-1	TGTGCCAGCCGGACCGCCTTAGGCGCTGAAGCTTTCTTT	CASRTALGAEAFF
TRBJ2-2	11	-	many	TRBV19	TGTGCCGGTAGGGGGGCCGGGGAGCTGTTTTTT	CAGRGAGELFF
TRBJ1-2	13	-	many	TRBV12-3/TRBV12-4	TGTGCCAGCACCGCTTCACAGGGCCGGGGCTACACCTTC	CASTASQGRGYTF
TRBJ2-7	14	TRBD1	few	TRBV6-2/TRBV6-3	TGTGCCAGCAGTAGGACAGGGACCTCCTACGAGCAGTACTTC	CASSRTGTSYEQYF
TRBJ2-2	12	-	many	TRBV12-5	TGTGCTAGTGCGGGGAACACCGGGGAGCTGTTTTTT	CASAGNTGELFF
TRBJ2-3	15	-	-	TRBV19	TGTGCCAGTAGTATCACCGCAGGTAATCTTGATACGCAGTATTTT	CASSITAGNLDTQYF
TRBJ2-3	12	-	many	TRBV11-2	TGTGCCAGCAGCGCGGGGACAGATACGCAGTATTTT	CASSAGTDTQYF
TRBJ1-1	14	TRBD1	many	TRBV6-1	TGTGCCAGCAGTCGCAACAGGGGATCCGATGAAGCTTTCTTT	CASSRNRGSDEAFF
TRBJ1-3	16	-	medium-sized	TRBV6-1	TGTGCCAGCAGTGAAGTTCGTGGGGCGGCTGGAAACACCATATATTTT	CASSEVRGAAGNTIYF
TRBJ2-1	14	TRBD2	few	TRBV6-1	TGTGCCAGCGCCCAGCGGGAGTCCTACAATGAGCAGTTCTTC	CASAQRESYNEQFF
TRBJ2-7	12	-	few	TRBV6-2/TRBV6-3	TGTGCCAGCAGTTACGTACCTACGAGTCAGTACTTC	CASSYVPTSQYF
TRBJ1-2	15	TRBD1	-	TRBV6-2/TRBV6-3	TGTGCCAGCAGTTACTCGGGTCAGGGGGCGCGAGGCTACACCTTC	CASSYSGQGARGYTF
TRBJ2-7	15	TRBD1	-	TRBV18	TGTGCCAGCTCACCACCGGCAGGGGGCTACTACGAGCAGTACTTC	CASSPPAGGYYEQYF
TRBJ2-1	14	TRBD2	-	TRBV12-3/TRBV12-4	TGTGCCAGCAGGACTAGCGGGAGGGGAAATGAGCAGTTCTTC	CASRTSGRGNEQFF
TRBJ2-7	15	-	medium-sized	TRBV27	TGTGCCAGCAGTTGGGGTGGAGGGGGACTGCGCGAGCAGTACTTC	CASSWGGGGLREQYF
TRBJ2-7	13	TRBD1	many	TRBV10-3	TGTGCCATCAGTCCCGGACAGGGCAACGAGCAGTACTTC	CAISPGQGNEQYF
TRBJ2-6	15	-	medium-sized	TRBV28	TGTGCCAGCAGTTGGACAAACTCTGGGGCCAACGTCCTGACTTTC	CASSWTNSGANVLTF
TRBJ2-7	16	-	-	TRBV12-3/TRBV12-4	TGTGCCAGCAGGGACGGAGGGGGCGGGGTATGGTACGAGCAGTACTTC	CASRDGGGGVWYEQYF
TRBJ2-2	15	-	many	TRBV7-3	TGTGCCAGCAGCCCTTCGACAGTTTCCTCCGGGGAGCTGTTTTTT	CASSPSTVSSGELFF
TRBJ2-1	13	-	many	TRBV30	TGTGCCTGGAGTGTCCTGCTGTACAATGAGCAGTTCTTC	CAWSVLLYNEQFF
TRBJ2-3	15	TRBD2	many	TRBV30	TGTGCCTGGAGTGTACTAGCGGGAGAGGCAGATACGCAGTATTTT	CAWSVLAGEADTQYF
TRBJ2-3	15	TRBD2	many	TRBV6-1	TGTGCCAGCAGCGAGACTAGCGGGGGCACAGATACGCAGTATTTT	CASSETSGGTDTQYF
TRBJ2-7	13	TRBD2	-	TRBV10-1	TGCGCCAGCAGCGCCGGGACTAGCGTAGAGCACTACTTC	CASSAGTSVEHYF
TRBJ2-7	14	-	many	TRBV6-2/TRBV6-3	TGTGCCAGCAGTCCCCCTGTCGGGACCTACGAGCAGTACTTC	CASSPPVGTYEQYF
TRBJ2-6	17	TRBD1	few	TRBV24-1	TGTGCCACCAGTGACCCTGACAGGGGCGCTGGGGCCAACGTCCTGACTTTC	CATSDPDRGAGANVLTF
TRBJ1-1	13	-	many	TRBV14	TGTGCCAGCAGGTTATCCGGAGGCACTGAAGCTTTCTTT	CASRLSGGTEAFF
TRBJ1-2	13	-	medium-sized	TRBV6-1	TGTGCCAGCAGCGACAGGTTAACCTATGGCTACACCTTC	CASSDRLTYGYTF
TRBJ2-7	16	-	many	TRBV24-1	TGTGCCACCAGCGGACGGAATGACAGGGACTTCTACGAGCAGTACTTC	CATSGRNDRDFYEQYF
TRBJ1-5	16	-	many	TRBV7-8	TGTGCCAGCAGCTTGGGACGTACCTATAGCAATCAGCCCCAGCATTTT	CASSLGRTYSNQPQHF
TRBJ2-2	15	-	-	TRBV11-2	TGTGCCAGCAGCTTCGACGGGTCAGCCACCGGGGAGCTGTTTTTT	CASSFDGSATGELFF